The 29 T cell receptor beta chains reported below all come from one sample, sequenced in a study of cytomegalovirus exposure and HLA in healthy donors. It was with 60 Vbeta and 13 Jbeta primers that the PCR ran. Here immunoSEQ multiplex PCR was the method, and the copy in TCRdb shows in-frame clones only, minus some. The sample consists of 140,000 or so clones, less than 85% of them appearing once. The sample consisted of PBMCs. These receptors came from a man aged 40-49 years in good health and CMV-seronegative.

The gene calls are TRBV5-1 and TRBJ2-5, with TRBD2 matching over 7 bases. J was trimmed by 6 bases and V by 0 bases; bases with no gene match: 11. CDR3 length: 16 amino acids. Germline CDR1 SGHRS, CDR2 YFSETQ. The CDR3 coding sequence is TGCGCCAGCAGCTTGGAAGCTGGAAGCGGGGTAAAGACCCAGTACTTC. It is translated as CASSLEAGSGVKTQYF.

This rearrangement joins TRBV11-2 to TRBJ2-7; TRBD2 matches at 14 bases. CDR1 and CDR2 from the germline V gene are SGHAT and FQNNGV. The CDR3 totals 16 residues. With 5 bases clipped from V and 2 bases from J, the junction kept 5 bases outside the gene matches. The CDR3 DNA follows: TGTGCCAGCAGCCCCCGACTAGCGGGAGGGCCCTACGAGCAGTACTTC. Its translation: CASSPRLAGGPYEQYF.

This chain links TRBV4-2 with TRBJ2-2; 10 nucleotides line up with TRBD2. With 1 base clipped from V and 2 bases from J, the junction kept 4 bases outside the gene matches. CDR3 length equals 17 residues. CDR1 and CDR2 (germline): LGHNA, YNFKEQ. The CDR3 protein is CASSQGGLATNTGELFF. The DNA for the CDR3 is TGTGCCAGCAGCCAAGGGGGACTAGCGACTAACACCGGGGAGCTGTTTTTT.

The gene calls are TRBV19 and TRBJ1-2; 7 bases align to TRBD1. Germline lookup yields CDR1 LNHDA and CDR2 SQIVND (reference sequence). V shed 5 bases and J 8 bases; nucleotides not matched to a gene: 8. There are 13 residues in the CDR3. The CDR3 sequence: CASSPTGAPGYTF. The CDR3 DNA is TGTGCCAGTAGTCCAACAGGGGCGCCCGGCTACACCTTC.

This clone has only a few counts. The chain is built from TRBV9 and TRBJ1-3; 7 nucleotides match TRBD1. V dropped 4 bases and J dropped 0; count of bases not matched to a gene: 10. The V gene's germline CDR1 is SGDLS and CDR2 YYNGEE. This CDR3 is built from 17 residues. Here the CDR3 reads CASSPRTGESSGNTIYF. The CDR3 DNA reads TGTGCCAGCAGCCCCCGGACAGGCGAAAGCTCTGGAAACACCATATATTTT.

The chain links TRBV9 to TRBJ2-1, with unresolved D. From germline, CDR1 is SGDLS and CDR2 YYNGEE. This CDR3 is 13 amino acids long. V was shortened by 0 bases and J by 9 bases, with 10 bases between the two germline ends. The CDR3 DNA is TGTGCCAGCAGCGTAGGGGCCCAAGCTGAGCAGTTCTTC. It yields the protein CASSVGAQAEQFF.

In its sample, this clone was seen a few times. The chain combines TRBV18 with TRBJ2-5; tentatively, D is TRBD2 (6 bases). Germline CDR1 reads KGHSH; CDR2 reads LQKENI. V shed 2 bases and J shed 4 bases, with 8 bases lying between them. CDR3 length: 13 residues. The CDR3, as DNA: TGTGCCAGCTCACCAAATAGCGGAGAGACCCAGTACTTC. Residues: CASSPNSGETQYF.

This rearrangement joins TRBV11-2 to TRBJ1-2; a weak D match, TRBD1 (6 bases). The V gene's germline CDR1 is SGHAT and CDR2 FQNNGV. Trimming shortened V by 4 bases and J by 5 bases, and 20 bases separated the two germline ends. The CDR3 consists of 16 residues. CDR3 residues: CASSSTRDTYPYGYTF. Here the CDR3 DNA reads TGTGCCAGCAGCTCTACCCGGGACACCTACCCGTATGGCTACACCTTC.

This clone occurred once. CDR3 bases: TGTGCCAGCAGTTACTCGGGGCCTAACTATGGCTACACCTTC. Protein: CASSYSGPNYGYTF. The chain links TRBV6-5 to TRBJ1-2; D is possibly TRBD1 (5 bases). The CDR3 sequence is 14 residues long. V was clipped by 0 bases and J by 0 bases, with 5 bases between them. Germline assignment: CDR1 MNHEY and CDR2 SVGAGI.

For the CDR3, the DNA is TGTGCCAGTAAACTGTCCTCCTACAATGAGCAGTTCTTC. Translating it yields CASKLSSYNEQFF. V is TRBV27 and J is TRBJ2-1; D gene unclear. V lost 9 bases, J lost 0 bases, and 9 bases lay in between. The CDR3 is made up of 13 amino acids. Germline values: CDR1 MNHEY, CDR2 SMNVEV (reference sequence).

This clone was seen once. The chain recombines TRBV29-1 with TRBJ2-7; D is perhaps TRBD2 (6 bases). The CDR3 runs 15 residues. Germline CDR1 is SQVTM and CDR2 is ANQGSEA. The V end lost 5 bases, the J end lost 2 bases, and 19 bases lay between the germline ends. The CDR3 sequence is CSVLGSGDATYEQYF. CDR3 sequence (DNA): TGCAGCGTTCTAGGCTCGGGGGACGCAACCTACGAGCAGTACTTC.

This rearrangement joins TRBV28 to TRBJ1-5, with 10 bases fitting TRBD1. Losses at the gene ends were 5 bases for V and 7 bases for J; bases not matched to a gene: 8. CDR3 length: 15 residues. Germline loops: CDR1 MDHEN, CDR2 SYDVKM. CDR3 nucleotides: TGTGCCAGCAGTACGATACGGGACAGGGGACAGCCCCAGCATTTT. Translated: CASSTIRDRGQPQHF.

This clone was counted only a few times. The chain uses TRBV21-1 and TRBJ2-2; whether TRBD1, the table's D call, matches the DNA was not checked. TRBV21-1 counts as a pseudogene. CDR3 size: 17 residues. This chain's CDR3 is CASSKGNGQGSAGELFF. The CDR3 DNA reads as TGTGCCAGCAGCAAGGGGAACGGACAGGGCAGTGCGGGGGAGCTGTTTTTT.

As to this clone: A read error may account for a junction end that differs from germline. The chain carries TRBV28 and TRBJ2-5; 9 bases agree with TRBD2. Looked up from germline, CDR1 is MDHEN and CDR2 is SYDVKM. This CDR3 contains 17 residues. Written as DNA, the CDR3 is TGTGCCAGCAGCTTATACAGGGAAAGACTAGCGGATGAGACCCAGTACTTC. Translation: CASSLYRERLADETQYF.

The V call is TRBV28, the J call TRBJ2-2; D unresolved. V was clipped by 6 bases and J by 5 bases, with 7 bases between them. The V gene's germline CDR1 is MDHEN and CDR2 SYDVKM. The CDR3 is made up of 12 amino acids. CDR3 residues: CASSLRTGELFF. The DNA of the CDR3 is TGTGCCAGCAGCCTACGGACCGGGGAGCTGTTTTTT.

The chain employs TRBV7-2 and TRBJ1-5, with 8 bases identical to TRBD1. CDR1 is SGHTA, CDR2 FQGNSA, per germline. The CDR3 spans 15 residues. Germline trimming cut 5 bases from V and 3 bases from J; bases unmatched to any gene: 6. The CDR3 region has the DNA TGTGCCAGCAGCACCGGACAGGGACTCAATCAGCCCCAGCATTTT. Translated: CASSTGQGLNQPQHF.

The chain carries TRBV7-6 and TRBJ1-5; D unclear. CDR1 is SGHVS, CDR2 FNYEAQ, per germline. This CDR3 contains 10 residues. This CDR3 is CAAWRQPQHF. Written as DNA, the CDR3 is TGTGCAGCGTGGCGCCAGCCCCAGCATTTT.

The chain uses TRBV28 and TRBJ2-7; TRBD1 aligns across 9 bases. Germline lookup yields CDR1 MDHEN and CDR2 SYDVKM. The CDR3 runs to 14 residues. V lost 6 bases to trimming and J lost 2 bases; unmatched junction nucleotides: 5. This chain's CDR3 is CASSITGGPYEQYF. For the CDR3, the DNA is TGTGCCAGCAGCATAACAGGGGGCCCCTACGAGCAGTACTTC.

The chain joins TRBV6-4 to TRBJ2-1, with 10 bases lining up with TRBD2. V was clipped by 2 bases and J by 0 bases; unmatched bases: 7. CDR1 is MRHNA and CDR2 is SNTAGT in the germline V gene. The CDR3 covers 18 residues. The CDR3 loop is CASSDRFSGGYSYNEQFF. CDR3 nucleotides: TGTGCCAGCAGTGACCGATTTAGCGGGGGGTACTCCTACAATGAGCAGTTCTTC.

This rearrangement joins TRBV29-1 to TRBJ2-1; TRBD1 might be the D (6 bases). CDR1 is SQVTM and CDR2 is ANQGSEA in the germline V gene. The CDR3 sequence is 19 residues long. The V end was cut by 2 bases, the J end by 9 bases, with 32 bases between. The CDR3 is CSVEWAPDVRTVQGTEQFF. Written as DNA, the CDR3 is TGCAGCGTTGAATGGGCCCCGGACGTGAGGACTGTACAGGGAACTGAGCAGTTCTTC.

CDR3 residues: CASRGQDSPKSYEQYF. CDR3 nucleotide sequence: TGCGCCAGCAGAGGCCAGGACAGTCCTAAATCCTACGAGCAGTACTTC. This sequence joins TRBV5-1 and TRBJ2-7; tentative D call: TRBD1 (6 bases). CDR1 is SGHRS and CDR2 is YFSETQ in the germline V gene. The CDR3 spans 16 residues. V shed 5 bases and J shed 1 base, with 19 bases lying between them.

V usage is TRBV18 and J usage is TRBJ2-1; TRBD2 is a possible D gene (5 bases). The CDR3 has 11 residues. Germline CDR1 KGHSH, CDR2 LQKENI. The V end was cut by 4 bases, the J end by 9 bases, with 7 bases between. CDR3 sequence: CASSREGEQFF. In DNA, the CDR3 is TGTGCCAGCTCACGTGAGGGTGAGCAGTTCTTC.

This clone showed up just a few times. The rearrangement joins TRBV11-3 to TRBJ2-5, with D uncertain. The J call may be incorrect, as the DNA end agrees better with TRBJ2-7. The CDR3 covers 11 residues. CDR1 and CDR2 (germline): SGHNT, YENEEA. In DNA form, the CDR3 reads TGTGCCAGCAGCTGTCCCTACGAGCAGTACTTC. It is translated as CASSCPYEQYF.

The chain carries TRBV5-1 and TRBJ2-2; 11 bases are a match to TRBD2. The V segment lost 0 bases and the J segment 5 bases; nucleotides outside the gene matches: 0. The germline V gene encodes CDR1 SGHRS and CDR2 YFSETQ. The CDR3 is 15 amino acids. The CDR3 loop reads CASSLGLAGTGELFF. CDR3 sequence (DNA): TGCGCCAGCAGCTTGGGACTAGCGGGGACCGGGGAGCTGTTTTTT.

The V call is TRBV7-2, the J call TRBJ2-2, with 10 bases identical to TRBD2. Per the germline V gene, CDR1 is SGHTA and CDR2 is FQGNSA. The CDR3 is made up of 15 amino acids. The V gene end was trimmed by 5 bases and the J gene end by 7 bases; junction bases not matched to a gene: 7. Here the CDR3 DNA reads TGTGCCAGCAGCGAACCTAGCGGGGGAAACGGGGAGCTGTTTTTT. Its protein product is CASSEPSGGNGELFF.

The chain joins TRBV5-1 to TRBJ1-3; 7 bases are shared with TRBD1. Per germline, CDR1 SGHRS and CDR2 YFSETQ. The CDR3 has 15 amino acids. Trimming at V came to 4 bases and at J to 3 bases, leaving 7 bases not matched to a gene. The chain's CDR3 is CASSVEQGFGNTIYF. The CDR3 DNA reads TGCGCCAGCAGCGTAGAACAGGGGTTTGGAAACACCATATATTTT.

This chain joins TRBV13 and TRBJ2-3; 12 nucleotides line up with TRBD2. Looked up from germline, CDR1 is PRHDT and CDR2 is FYEKMQ (reference sequence). This CDR3 is 16 amino acids long. The J segment lost 1 base and the V segment lost 5 bases, leaving 4 bases of the junction unmatched. CDR3 protein: CASSIRTSGGTDTQYF. The CDR3 DNA sequence: TGTGCCAGCAGCATCCGGACTAGCGGGGGCACAGATACGCAGTATTTT.

This chain uses TRBV11-3 with TRBJ2-3; 10 bases line up with TRBD2. The CDR3 contains 17 residues. Germline-derived CDR1 and CDR2 are SGHNT and YENEEA. Trimming at V came to 6 bases and at J to 0 bases, leaving 9 bases not matched to a gene. In DNA, the CDR3 is TGTGCCAGCAGTCCTACCGGGACTAGCGTTAGCACAGATACGCAGTATTTT. Translating it yields CASSPTGTSVSTDTQYF.

J is TRBJ2-7 and V is TRBV7-9; weak D call: TRBD2 (5 bases). Trimming shortened V by 5 bases and J by 4 bases, and 21 bases separated the two germline ends. This CDR3 spans 16 amino acids. Germline lookup yields CDR1 SEHNR and CDR2 FQNEAQ (reference sequence). CDR3 bases: TGTGCCAGCAGCCCCAATCCCCCGGGAAATATATACGAGCAGTACTTC. This codes for CASSPNPPGNIYEQYF.